Sequencing of this T cell receptor (beta chain) was carried out in a study of blood T cell repertoires in COVID-19. Study-level background: The samples span acute and convalescent COVID-19 from the United States, Italy and Spain. T cells, B-cell-depleted T cells, or PBMCs provided the cDNA or gDNA that served as material.

The germline CDR1 and CDR2 sequences are MNHNS and SASEGT. The CDR3 covers 16 residues. V was cut by 8 bases and J by 4 bases, with 21 bases left in between. Per the study methods: The assay estimated nucleated cells by amplifying reference gene primers. Repertoires were generated with immunoSEQ multiplex PCR, while TCRdb's copy carries only in-frame clones and drops some. V, J and clone size reflect that table, while D and trimming were determined from the DNA. This repertoire shows some 83,000 clones, 80% to 85% found once; its top ten account for around 43%. Sequencing used peripheral blood. The rearrangement links TRBV6-1 to TRBJ2-1, with TRBD1 as a possible D gene (5 bases). This clonotype was sampled from a man at least 80 years old with acute or convalescent COVID-19. The CDR3 reads CASRKDGQGIYNEQFF. The CDR3 bases are TGTGCCAGCCGTAAAGACGGACAAGGTATATACAATGAGCAGTTCTTC.